What follows are 30 T cell receptor beta chains derived from one specimen sequenced in a study of spatial heterogeneity in lung cancer (dated by TCRdb to between 2018 and 2020). The library relied on 5' RACE. Sequencing relied on a NextSeq 500. TCRdb itself trimmed the public reads at Q25 with fastp, ran MiXCR and retained productive beta chains. Every distinct CDR3 protein forms one entry, paired with its most common genes and DNA. The table for this sample lists under 15,000 distinct CDR3 sequences; about 5% of them were counted only once. The biggest ten clones account for 36% of the sample. Reading the label with the study, this specimen's time point is: sample taken at primary tumor resection. Whole RNA extracted from tumor and nontumor lung tissue, or from cryopreserved PBMC samples, was used for TCR sequencing without cell sorting. Source: lung tumor tissue, taken at surgery. The receptors stem from a human donor with early-stage non-small cell lung cancer.

Points on this clonotype: This beta chain turned up in a library designed for alpha chains; as an off-target read, its abundance says little. This rearrangement joins TRBV7-9 to TRBJ1-1; possibly TRBD1 for D (6 bases). Per the germline V gene, CDR1 is SEHNR and CDR2 is FQNEAQ (reference sequence). Trimming pared 1 base from V and 4 bases from J, leaving 16 bases between. The CDR3 covers 16 residues. CDR3 residues: CASSLGSGRGGTEAFF. CDR3 DNA: TGTGCCAGCAGCTTAGGGTCAGGGAGGGGGGGCACTGAAGCTTTCTTT.

This clonotype rates as medium-sized (0.01 to 0.1%). This beta chain appears as a stray read in a library generated for alpha chains; its size is not informative. This chain links TRBV4-3 with TRBJ2-3; D is unresolved. This CDR3 has 16 residues. Germline assignment: CDR1 LGHNA and CDR2 YSLEER. V was cut by 1 base and J by 0 bases, with 11 bases left in between. CDR3 loop: CASSQGYALSTDTQYF. The CDR3 bases are TGCGCCAGCAGCCAAGGTTACGCTCTAAGCACAGATACGCAGTATTTT.

This clonotype has ten or more counts. As an off-target read in a library built for alpha chains, this beta chain has a frequency of little significance. The chain combines TRBV12-3 or TRBV12-4 with TRBJ1-4; no clear D gene. The CDR3 is made up of 13 amino acids. The V gene lost 5 bases and the J gene lost 7 bases, with 11 bases spanning the gap. The CDR3 is CASSTQNGEKLFF. The CDR3 DNA reads TGTGCCAGCAGTACACAAAACGGTGAAAAACTGTTTTTT.

The sample holds many counts of this clonotype. In a library made to pick up alpha chains, this beta chain is a stray read with a size that means little. The chain combines TRBV15 with TRBJ2-3; D is ambiguous. Germline V gives CDR1 LNHNV, CDR2 YYDKDF (reference sequence). The CDR3 runs 16 residues. V was shortened by 1 base and J by 0 bases, with 11 bases between the two germline ends. The CDR3 DNA reads TGTGCCACCAGCAGAGCGCTTAGCCTTAGCACAGATACGCAGTATTTT. It yields the protein CATSRALSLSTDTQYF. The variable domain in full, completed from reference TRBV15 and TRBJ2-3, reads DAMVIQNPRYQVTQFGKPVTLSCSQTLNHNVMYWYQQKSSQAPKLLFHYYDKDFNNEADTPDNFQSRRPNTSFCFLDIRSPGLGDTAMYLCATSRALSLSTDTQYFGPGTRLTVL.

Many counts were recorded for this clonotype. This beta chain came through as a stray read in a library set up for alpha chains, and its size says little. The rearrangement uses TRBV21-1 and TRBJ2-7. TRBV21-1 is deemed a pseudogene. This CDR3 has 9 amino acids. The CDR3 protein is CASSNEQYF. CDR3 DNA sequence: TGTGCCAGCAGCAATGAGCAGTACTTC.

This clonotype was recorded many times. The size of this beta chain means little, since it is a stray read in a library made for alpha chains. This chain joins TRBV28 and TRBJ2-5, with 9 positions matching TRBD1. Germline CDR1 is MDHEN and CDR2 is SYDVKM. CDR3 length equals 15 residues. V gave up 5 bases and J gave up 3 bases; unmatched junction bases: 7. The CDR3, as DNA: TGTGCCAGCAGTCCAGGACAGGGGATGAAAGAGACCCAGTACTTC. Amino acids: CASSPGQGMKETQYF.

This clonotype was seen ten or more times. Little can be read into the size of this beta chain, an off-target read in a library designed for alpha chains. V usage is TRBV12-3 or TRBV12-4 and J usage is TRBJ1-2; tentatively, D is TRBD1 (6 bases). Trimming left V 4 bases short and J 7 bases short, with 19 bases between. The length of the CDR3 is 15 residues. CDR3 loop: CASSSQGPGGGGYTF. CDR3 in DNA: TGTGCCAGCAGTTCGCAAGGTCCCGGAGGGGGTGGCTACACCTTC.

This clonotype has ten or more counts. This beta chain is a stray sequence in a library constructed for alpha chains; its clone size is not meaningful. This sequence joins TRBV20-1 and TRBJ2-3, with D tentatively TRBD1 (5 bases). The germline gives CDR1 DFQATT, CDR2 SNEGSKA (reference sequence). The CDR3 consists of 16 residues. V lost 5 bases to trimming and J lost 2 bases, with 20 bases between them. The CDR3 is CSAFPPGRVFTDTQYF. In nucleotides, the CDR3 is TGCAGTGCTTTCCCCCCAGGCAGGGTGTTCACAGATACGCAGTATTTT.

This clonotype was observed many times. This beta chain lies outside the target of a library built for alpha chains; its clone size means little. This CDR3 reads CASSPDRGGTGELFF. DNA for the CDR3: TGTGCCAGCAGCCCCGACAGGGGTGGCACCGGGGAGCTGTTTTTT. The chain joins TRBV2 to TRBJ2-2; 8 bases line up with TRBD1. V shed 6 bases and J 4 bases; nucleotides not matched to a gene: 7. Germline V gene lookup returns CDR1 SNHLY and CDR2 FYNNEI. CDR3 length: 15 residues.

This clonotype was found many times. This beta chain appears as a stray read in a library generated for alpha chains; its size is not informative. The chain has TRBV12-3 or TRBV12-4 and TRBJ2-2, with a tentative D call TRBD2 (5 bases). Between the trimmed V and J ends, which lost 7 bases and 6 bases, there was a span of 12 bases. CDR3 length equals 13 residues. CDR3 nucleotides: TGTGCCAGCATTAAAAGGGAGTCCGGGGAGCTGTTTTTT. Protein product: CASIKRESGELFF.

Points on this clonotype: This beta chain is off target for a library built for alpha chains, so its abundance means little. The rearrangement uses TRBV11-1 and TRBJ2-7; no definite D call. V shed 2 bases and J shed 2 bases, with 13 bases lying between them. The germline gives CDR1 SGHAT, CDR2 FQDESV (reference sequence). This CDR3 contains 15 residues. CDR3 region: CASSLPYNAPYEQYF. The CDR3 DNA reads TGTGCCAGCAGCTTACCCTATAATGCGCCCTACGAGCAGTACTTC. Complete variable domain (other parts from reference TRBV11-1 and TRBJ2-7): EAEVAQSPRYKITEKSQAVAFWCDPISGHATLYWYRQILGQGPELLVQFQDESVVDDSQLPKDRFSAERLKGVDSTLKIQPAELGDSAMYLCASSLPYNAPYEQYFGPGTRLTVT.

This clonotype was detected ten times or more. This beta chain is an off-target read within a library intended for alpha chains, so its frequency means little. V is TRBV30 and J is TRBJ1-6, with D perhaps TRBD1 (6 bases). The CDR3 spans 13 residues. Germline-derived CDR1 and CDR2 are GTSNPN and SVGIG (reference sequence). The ends were cut back, 7 bases at V and 9 bases at J, with 16 bases in the middle. CDR3 DNA sequence: TGTGCCTCAAACAGGGAGAGTGGTTCACCCCTCCACTTT. Encoded protein: CASNRESGSPLHF. The variable domain in full, with the rest retrieved from reference TRBV30 and TRBJ1-6, is SQTIHQWPATLVQPVGSPLSLECTVEGTSNPNLYWYRQAAGRGLQLLFYSVGIGQISSEVPQNLSASRPQDRQFILSSKKLLLSDSGFYLCASNRESGSPLHFGNGTRLTVT.

About this clonotype: The library was built for alpha chains, so this beta chain is an off-target read and its size means little. This chain connects TRBV28 to TRBJ1-2; D call uncertain. Germline values: CDR1 MDHEN, CDR2 SYDVKM. This CDR3 contains 14 residues. The V gene lost 4 bases and the J gene lost 2 bases, with 11 bases spanning the gap. CDR3 sequence (DNA): TGTGCCAGCAGTTCGACAACATGGAACTATGGCTACACCTTC. Its protein product is CASSSTTWNYGYTF.

Ten or more counts support this clonotype. The library was built for alpha chains, so this beta chain is an off-target read and its size means little. V is TRBV10-3 and J is TRBJ1-1; possible D gene TRBD1, 6 bases. Germline-derived CDR1 and CDR2 are ENHRY and SYGVKD. This CDR3 spans 14 amino acids. The V and J ends lost 6 bases and 6 bases respectively, with 17 bases between them. Written as DNA, the CDR3 is TGTGCCATCAGCATTACAGGGAGTGGGGCTGAAGCTTTCTTT. Protein sequence: CAISITGSGAEAFF.

Judged by abundance, this clonotype is medium-sized (0.01 to 0.1%). One end of the junction varies from germline; a read error may be responsible. This beta chain was picked up by a library intended for alpha chains and is off target, so its count carries little meaning. The chain joins TRBV7-8 to TRBJ2-7; 14 nucleotides line up with TRBD2. The CDR3 runs to 13 residues. Germline assignment: CDR1 SGHVS and CDR2 FQNEAQ. The CDR3 bases are TGTGCCAGCAGCCAGTCGGGACTAGCGGGGGATAACTTC. The encoded protein is CASSQSGLAGDNF.

This clonotype occurred many times. This beta chain is an off-target read within a library intended for alpha chains, so its frequency means little. The gene calls are TRBV6-5 and TRBJ2-2; no definite D call. Trimming removed 8 bases from V and 4 bases from J, with 8 bases in between. Germline CDR1 and CDR2: MNHEY and SVGAGI. CDR3 length: 12 residues. This CDR3 reads CASRLGTGELFF. CDR3 nucleotides: TGTGCCAGCCGGCTTGGCACCGGGGAGCTGTTTTTT.

This clonotype has at least ten counts. With the library built for alpha chains, this beta chain is off target and its frequency is not meaningful. This chain connects TRBV18 to TRBJ2-6; 8 bases fit TRBD1. The CDR3 runs to 19 residues. Germline CDR1 reads KGHSH; CDR2 reads LQKENI. V gave up 1 base and J gave up 1 base; unmatched junction bases: 9. The CDR3 nucleotides read TGTGCCAGCTCACCACGTCAGGGGGCGCTTAATTCTGGGGCCAACGTCCTGACTTTC. Protein sequence: CASSPRQGALNSGANVLTF.

In its sample, this clonotype was seen a few times. The library was prepared for alpha chains; this beta chain is a stray read, so its frequency means little. This chain connects TRBV6-5 to TRBJ2-1; TRBD2 might be the D (7 bases). Trimming removed 3 bases from V and 4 bases from J, with 13 bases in between. The germline gives CDR1 MNHEY, CDR2 SVGAGI. The length of the CDR3 is 15 residues. The CDR3 protein is CASSYTGGLYNEQFF. CDR3 DNA: TGTGCCAGCAGTTATACCGGGGGGCTGTACAATGAGCAGTTCTTC.

This clonotype was seen repeatedly, ten times or more. This beta chain came through as a stray read in a library set up for alpha chains, and its size says little. This rearrangement joins TRBV7-2 to TRBJ2-4; maybe TRBD2 (6 bases). This CDR3 comprises 16 residues. The germline gives CDR1 SGHTA, CDR2 FQGNSA. V lost 4 bases to trimming and J lost 6 bases, with 19 bases between them. The CDR3: CASSSRMSGVGNIQYF. The CDR3 DNA is TGTGCCAGCAGCTCAAGAATGTCGGGGGTTGGAAACATTCAGTACTTC.

This clonotype was seen ten or more times. This beta chain came through as a stray read in a library set up for alpha chains, and its size says little. V and J are TRBV7-3 and TRBJ2-1; no clear D gene. V was clipped by 2 bases and J by 10 bases, with 6 bases between them. Germline-derived CDR1 and CDR2 are SGHTA and FQGTGA. This CDR3 spans 11 amino acids. CDR3 DNA: TGTGCCAGCAGCTTAGGTTCGGAGCAGTTCTTC. It encodes CASSLGSEQFF. Drawing the rest from reference TRBV7-3 and TRBJ2-1, the complete variable domain is GAGVSQTPSNKVTEKGKYVELRCDPISGHTALYWYRQSLGQGPEFLIYFQGTGAADDSGLPNDRFFAVRPEGSVSTLKIQRTERGDSAVYLCASSLGSEQFFGPGTRLTVL.

This clonotype appeared many times. This beta chain came through as a stray read in a library set up for alpha chains, and its size says little. The chain carries TRBV12-3 or TRBV12-4 and TRBJ1-1; TRBD1 agrees at 8 bases. V dropped 7 bases and J dropped 3; count of bases not matched to a gene: 10. The CDR3 length is 15 residues. The CDR3 nucleotides read TGTGCCAGCAACCCGTCGGGACAGGCCTACACTGAAGCTTTCTTT. Amino acid sequence: CASNPSGQAYTEAFF.

This clonotype appeared many times. Little can be read into the size of this beta chain, an off-target read in a library designed for alpha chains. This chain links TRBV7-2 with TRBJ1-2; 7 bases fit TRBD1. Germline-derived CDR1 and CDR2 are SGHTA and FQGNSA. This CDR3 is built from 17 residues. V shed 5 bases, J shed 0 bases, and the junction held 12 bases outside the gene matches. The CDR3 coding sequence is TGTGCCAGCAGCCATCCGACAGGGACCCAGACTAACTATGGCTACACCTTC. It is translated as CASSHPTGTQTNYGYTF.

This clonotype was counted ten times or more. This beta chain is a stray sequence in a library constructed for alpha chains; its clone size is not meaningful. The gene calls are TRBV4-1 and TRBJ2-4; possible D gene TRBD1, 6 bases. The germline V gene encodes CDR1 MGHRA and CDR2 YSYEKL. Trimming removed 4 bases from V and 6 bases from J, with 16 bases in between. The CDR3 spans 15 residues. This CDR3 is CASSPWGQDRNIQYF. CDR3 nucleotide sequence: TGCGCCAGCAGCCCGTGGGGCCAGGACAGAAACATTCAGTACTTC.

This clonotype has ten or more counts. The size of this beta chain means little, since it is a stray read in a library made for alpha chains. V and J are TRBV20-1 and TRBJ2-3; maybe TRBD2 (5 bases). CDR3 size: 19 residues. Germline loops: CDR1 DFQATT, CDR2 SNEGSKA (reference sequence). V was pared by 0 bases and J by 0 bases, with 22 bases between. The CDR3 region has the DNA TGCAGTGCTAGAGATTTCTCCATGGTCGGCCGGGATAGCACAGATACGCAGTATTTT. This codes for CSARDFSMVGRDSTDTQYF.

This clonotype has ten or more counts. This beta chain slipped into a library made for alpha chains as a stray read, so its size is not meaningful. This chain joins TRBV6-6 and TRBJ2-5; D assignment may be TRBD1 or TRBD2 (5 bases each). The germline V and J ends were trimmed by 5 bases and 7 bases, with 14 bases remaining between them. This CDR3 is 13 amino acids long. Germline values: CDR1 MNHNY, CDR2 SVGAGI (reference sequence). The CDR3 spells CASSRDRLRTQYF. As DNA, the CDR3 is TGTGCCAGCAGTCGGGACCGCTTAAGGACCCAGTACTTC.

This clonotype is medium-sized within its sample. Since the library was made to target alpha chains, this beta chain is a stray read and its abundance is not meaningful. This chain links TRBV29-1 with TRBJ2-4, with D uncertain. Germline V gives CDR1 SQVTM, CDR2 ANQGSEA. Trimming shortened V by 5 bases and J by 0 bases, and 5 bases separated the two germline ends. CDR3 length: 12 amino acids. The CDR3 coding sequence is TGCAGCGTTTACCTAGCCAAAAACATTCAGTACTTC. Translating gives CSVYLAKNIQYF.

This clonotype was picked up many times. With the library built for alpha chains, this beta chain is off target and its frequency is not meaningful. The V gene is TRBV7-8, the J gene TRBJ1-5; no firm D call. Germline V gene sequence: CDR1 SGHVS, CDR2 FQNEAQ. V was trimmed by 6 bases and J by 2 bases, leaving 8 bases between them. This CDR3 spans 13 amino acids. The DNA of the CDR3 is TGTGCCAGCAGATCAGGTGGCAATCAGCCCCAGCATTTT. Protein: CASRSGGNQPQHF.

This clonotype was recorded many times. This beta chain represents an off-target read in a library built for alpha chains; its size is of limited meaning. The chain uses TRBV6-2 or TRBV6-3 and TRBJ1-1; D perhaps matches TRBD1 (6 bases). Germline V gives CDR1 MNHEY, CDR2 SVGEGT. This CDR3 is built from 18 residues. The V end was cut by 0 bases, the J end by 1 base, with 18 bases between. The CDR3: CASSYSTGRPPQNTEAFF. CDR3 nucleotide sequence: TGTGCCAGCAGTTACTCGACAGGACGGCCTCCTCAGAACACTGAAGCTTTCTTT.

This clonotype was counted many times. This beta chain was picked up by a library intended for alpha chains and is off target, so its count carries little meaning. The chain recombines TRBV27 with TRBJ1-1, with D uncertain. CDR1 is MNHEY and CDR2 is SMNVEV in the germline V gene (reference sequence). The CDR3 is 11 amino acids. V was cut by 5 bases and J by 4 bases, with 5 bases left in between. The CDR3 nucleotides are TGTGCCAGCAGTACTTTCACTGAAGCTTTCTTT. This translates into CASSTFTEAFF.

This clonotype has ten or more counts. Since it is a stray read in a library aimed at alpha chains, this beta chain has a size that is not meaningful. The chain combines TRBV20-1 with TRBJ1-5, with TRBD1 identical over 7 bases. The CDR3 covers 13 residues. With 3 bases clipped from V and 5 bases from J, the junction kept 4 bases outside the gene matches. Per the germline V gene, CDR1 is DFQATT and CDR2 is SNEGSKA (reference sequence). The CDR3 loop is CSASPTGDQPQHF. CDR3 sequence (DNA): TGCAGTGCTAGCCCCACAGGGGATCAGCCCCAGCATTTT.